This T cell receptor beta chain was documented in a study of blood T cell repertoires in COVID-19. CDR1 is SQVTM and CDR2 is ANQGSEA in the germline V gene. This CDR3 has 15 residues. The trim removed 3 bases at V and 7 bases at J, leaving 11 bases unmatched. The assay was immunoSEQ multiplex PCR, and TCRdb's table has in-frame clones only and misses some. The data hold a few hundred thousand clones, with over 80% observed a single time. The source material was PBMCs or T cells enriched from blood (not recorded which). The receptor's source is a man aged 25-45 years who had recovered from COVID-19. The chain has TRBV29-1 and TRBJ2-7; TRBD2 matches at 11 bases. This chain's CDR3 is CSVDRVSGRAQEQYF. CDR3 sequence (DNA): TGCAGCGTTGACAGGGTTAGCGGGAGGGCCCAAGAGCAGTACTTC.